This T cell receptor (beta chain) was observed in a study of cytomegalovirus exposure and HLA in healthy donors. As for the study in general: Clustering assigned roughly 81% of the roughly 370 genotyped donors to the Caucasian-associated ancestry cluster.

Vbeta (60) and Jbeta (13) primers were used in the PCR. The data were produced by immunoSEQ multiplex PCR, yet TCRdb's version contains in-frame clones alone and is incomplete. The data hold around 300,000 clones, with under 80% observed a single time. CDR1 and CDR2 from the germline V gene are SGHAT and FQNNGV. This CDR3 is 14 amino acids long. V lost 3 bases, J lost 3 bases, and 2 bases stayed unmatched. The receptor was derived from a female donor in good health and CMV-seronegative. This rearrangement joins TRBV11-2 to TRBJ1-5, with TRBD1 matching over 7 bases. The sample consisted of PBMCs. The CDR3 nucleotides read TGTGCCAGCAGCTTGGGACAGTCCAATCAGCCCCAGCATTTT. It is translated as CASSLGQSNQPQHF.